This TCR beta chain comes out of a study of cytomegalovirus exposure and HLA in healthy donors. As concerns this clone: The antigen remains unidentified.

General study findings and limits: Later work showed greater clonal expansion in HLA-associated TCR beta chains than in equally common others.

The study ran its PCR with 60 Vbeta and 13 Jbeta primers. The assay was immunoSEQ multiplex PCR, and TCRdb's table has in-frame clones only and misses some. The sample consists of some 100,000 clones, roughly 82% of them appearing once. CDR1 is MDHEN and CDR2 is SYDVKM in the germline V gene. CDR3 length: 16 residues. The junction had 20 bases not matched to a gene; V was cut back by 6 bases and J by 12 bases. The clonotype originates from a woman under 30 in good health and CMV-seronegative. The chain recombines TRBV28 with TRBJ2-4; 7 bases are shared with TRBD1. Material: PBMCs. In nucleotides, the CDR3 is TGTGCCAGCAGCCAAAGGGGGCCTGGACGTATGGGTCGTCAGTACTTC. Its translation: CASSQRGPGRMGRQYF.